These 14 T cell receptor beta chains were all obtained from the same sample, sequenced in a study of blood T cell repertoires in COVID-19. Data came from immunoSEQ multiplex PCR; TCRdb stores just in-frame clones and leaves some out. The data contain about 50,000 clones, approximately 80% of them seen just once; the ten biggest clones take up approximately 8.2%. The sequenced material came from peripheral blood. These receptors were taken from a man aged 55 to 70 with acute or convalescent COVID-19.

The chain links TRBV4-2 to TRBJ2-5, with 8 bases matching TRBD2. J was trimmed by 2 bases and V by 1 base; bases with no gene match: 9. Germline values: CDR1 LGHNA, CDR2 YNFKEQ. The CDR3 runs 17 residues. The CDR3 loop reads CASSQAANSGGQETQYF. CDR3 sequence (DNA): TGTGCCAGCAGCCAAGCTGCGAACAGCGGGGGTCAAGAGACCCAGTACTTC.

The CDR3 spells CASSYGQAFNSPLHF. The CDR3 DNA sequence: TGTGCCAGCAGTTACGGACAGGCCTTTAATTCACCCCTCCACTTT. This chain uses TRBV2 with TRBJ1-6, with TRBD1 matching 7 bases. Per the germline V gene, CDR1 is SNHLY and CDR2 is FYNNEI. V lost 5 bases, J lost 6 bases, and 7 bases stayed unmatched. The length of the CDR3 is 15 residues.

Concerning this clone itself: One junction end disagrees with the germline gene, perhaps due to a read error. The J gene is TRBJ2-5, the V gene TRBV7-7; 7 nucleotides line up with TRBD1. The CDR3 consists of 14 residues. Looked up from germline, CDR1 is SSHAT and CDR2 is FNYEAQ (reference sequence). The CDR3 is CASSFGTAQETQYF. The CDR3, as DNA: TGTGCTAGCAGCTTCGGGACAGCCCAAGAGACCCAGTACTTC.

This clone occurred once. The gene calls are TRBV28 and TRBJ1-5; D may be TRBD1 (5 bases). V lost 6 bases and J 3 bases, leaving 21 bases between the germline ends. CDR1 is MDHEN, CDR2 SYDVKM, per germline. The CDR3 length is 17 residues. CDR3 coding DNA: TGTGCCAGCAGGACTCACTTCGGGGGAGGGGACAATCAGCCCCAGCATTTT. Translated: CASRTHFGGGDNQPQHF.

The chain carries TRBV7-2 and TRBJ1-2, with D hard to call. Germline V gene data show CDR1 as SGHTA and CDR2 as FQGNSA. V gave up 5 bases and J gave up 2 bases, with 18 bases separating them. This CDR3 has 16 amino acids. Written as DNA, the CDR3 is TGTGCCAGCAGCCCATCGGGGAGGAGCGTAAACTATGGCTACACCTTC. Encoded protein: CASSPSGRSVNYGYTF.

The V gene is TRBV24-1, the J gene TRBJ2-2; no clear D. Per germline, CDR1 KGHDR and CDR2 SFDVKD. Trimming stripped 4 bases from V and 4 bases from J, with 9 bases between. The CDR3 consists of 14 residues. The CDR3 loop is CATSESRCTGELFF. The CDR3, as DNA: TGTGCCACCAGTGAGAGCAGGTGCACCGGGGAGCTGTTTTTT.

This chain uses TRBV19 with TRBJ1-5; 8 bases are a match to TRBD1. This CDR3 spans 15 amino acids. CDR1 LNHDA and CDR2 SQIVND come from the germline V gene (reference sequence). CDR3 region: CPGTGVRGPDQPQHF. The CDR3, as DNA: TGTCCCGGTACTGGGGTCAGGGGGCCCGATCAGCCCCAGCATTTT.

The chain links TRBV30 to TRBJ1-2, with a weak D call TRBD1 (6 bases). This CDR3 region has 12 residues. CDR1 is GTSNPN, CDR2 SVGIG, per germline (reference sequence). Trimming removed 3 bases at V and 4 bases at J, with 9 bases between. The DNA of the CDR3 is TGTGCCTGGAGGGCAGGGGCCTATGGCTACACCTTC. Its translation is CAWRAGAYGYTF.

CDR3 residues: CASSWRGGNTEAFF. The CDR3 DNA reads TGTGCCAGCAGCTGGAGGGGAGGGAACACTGAAGCTTTCTTT. The chain joins TRBV11-2 to TRBJ1-1; a weak D match, TRBD1 (5 bases). In germline, CDR1 is SGHAT, CDR2 FQNNGV. The CDR3 is 14 residues long. Trimming shortened V by 4 bases and J by 1 base, and 10 bases separated the two germline ends.

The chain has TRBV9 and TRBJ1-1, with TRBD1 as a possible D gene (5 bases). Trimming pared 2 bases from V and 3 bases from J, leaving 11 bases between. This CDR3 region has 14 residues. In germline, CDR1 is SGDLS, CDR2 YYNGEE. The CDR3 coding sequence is TGTGCCAGCAGCGTCGGGGGTATGGACACTGAAGCTTTCTTT. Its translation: CASSVGGMDTEAFF.

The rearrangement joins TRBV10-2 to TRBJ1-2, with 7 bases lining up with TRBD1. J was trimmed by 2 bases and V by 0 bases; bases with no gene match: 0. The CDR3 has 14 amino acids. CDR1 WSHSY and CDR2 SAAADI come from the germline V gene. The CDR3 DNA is TGCGCCAGCAGTGAGTCACAGGGGAACTATGGCTACACCTTC. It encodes CASSESQGNYGYTF.

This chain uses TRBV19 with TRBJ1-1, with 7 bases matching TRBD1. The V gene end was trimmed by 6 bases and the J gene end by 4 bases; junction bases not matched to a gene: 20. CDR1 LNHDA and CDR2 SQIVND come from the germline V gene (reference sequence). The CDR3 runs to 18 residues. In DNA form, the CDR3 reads TGTGCCAGTAGACCCCTCTTCCGGGACAGTGGCCTCTCCACTGAAGCTTTCTTT. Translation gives CASRPLFRDSGLSTEAFF.

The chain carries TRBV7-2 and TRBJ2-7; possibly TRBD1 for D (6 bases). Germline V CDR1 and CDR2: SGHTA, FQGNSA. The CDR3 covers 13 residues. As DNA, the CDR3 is TGTGCTACCAATCGGCAGGGGAGAAACGAGCAGTACTTC. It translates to CATNRQGRNEQYF.

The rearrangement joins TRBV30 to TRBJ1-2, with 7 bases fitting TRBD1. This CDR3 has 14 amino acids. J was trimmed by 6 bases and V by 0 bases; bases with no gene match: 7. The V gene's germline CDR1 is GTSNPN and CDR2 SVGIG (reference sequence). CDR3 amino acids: CAWSVQGIMHGYTF. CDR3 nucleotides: TGTGCCTGGAGTGTACAGGGGATTATGCATGGCTACACCTTC. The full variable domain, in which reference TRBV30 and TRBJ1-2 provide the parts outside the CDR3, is SQTIHQWPATLVQPVGSPLSLECTVEGTSNPNLYWYRQAAGRGLQLLFYSVGIGQISSEVPQNLSASRPQDRQFILSSKKLLLSDSGFYLCAWSVQGIMHGYTFGSGTRLTVV.